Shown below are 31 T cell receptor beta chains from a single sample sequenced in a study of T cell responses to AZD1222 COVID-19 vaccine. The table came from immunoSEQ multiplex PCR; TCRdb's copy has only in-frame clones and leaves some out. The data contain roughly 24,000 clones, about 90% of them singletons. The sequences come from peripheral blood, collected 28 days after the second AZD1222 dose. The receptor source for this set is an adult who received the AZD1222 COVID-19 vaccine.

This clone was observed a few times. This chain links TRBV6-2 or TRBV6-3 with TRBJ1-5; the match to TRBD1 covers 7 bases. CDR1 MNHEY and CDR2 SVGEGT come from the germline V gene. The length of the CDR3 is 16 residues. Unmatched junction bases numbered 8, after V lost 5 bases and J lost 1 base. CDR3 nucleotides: TGTGCCAGCAGTACGTTCGGACAGGTGAGCAATCAGCCCCAGCATTTT. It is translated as CASSTFGQVSNQPQHF.

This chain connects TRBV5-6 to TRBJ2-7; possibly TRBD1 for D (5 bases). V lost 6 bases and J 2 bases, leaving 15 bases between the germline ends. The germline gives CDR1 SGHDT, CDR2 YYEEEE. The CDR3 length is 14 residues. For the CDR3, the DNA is TGTGCCAGCACCCTGGGTGGGGCGCCCTACGAGCAGTACTTC. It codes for CASTLGGAPYEQYF. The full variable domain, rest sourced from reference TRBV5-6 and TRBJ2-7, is DAGVTQSPTHLIKTRGQQVTLRCSPKSGHDTVSWYQQALGQGPQFIFQYYEEEERQRGNFPDRFSGHQFPNYSSELNVNALLLGDSALYLCASTLGGAPYEQYFGPGTRLTVT.

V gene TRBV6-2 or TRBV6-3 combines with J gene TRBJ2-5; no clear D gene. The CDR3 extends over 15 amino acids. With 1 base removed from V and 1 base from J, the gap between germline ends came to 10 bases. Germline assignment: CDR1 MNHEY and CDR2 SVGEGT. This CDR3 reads CASSYYRGIQETQYF. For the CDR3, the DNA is TGTGCCAGCAGTTACTATCGCGGCATCCAAGAGACCCAGTACTTC.

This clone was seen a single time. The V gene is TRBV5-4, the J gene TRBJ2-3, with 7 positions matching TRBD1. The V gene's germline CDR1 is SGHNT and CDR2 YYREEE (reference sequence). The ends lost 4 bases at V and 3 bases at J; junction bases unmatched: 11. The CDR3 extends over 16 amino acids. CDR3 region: CASSTAPGQTTDTQYF. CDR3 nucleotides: TGTGCCAGCAGCACCGCCCCGGGACAGACAACAGATACGCAGTATTTT.

The chain's CDR3 is CASSSLDTSSGNTIYF. Here the CDR3 DNA reads TGTGCCAGCAGCTCACTCGACACCAGCTCTGGAAACACCATATATTTT. The chain employs TRBV28 and TRBJ1-3; unclear D gene. V dropped 6 bases and J dropped 0 bases, with 15 bases sitting between them. Germline V gives CDR1 MDHEN, CDR2 SYDVKM. The CDR3 is made up of 16 amino acids.

CDR3 sequence reads: CASSLGRAGNGNTIYF. CDR3 in DNA: TGTGCCAGCAGCTTAGGTCGGGCAGGGAATGGAAACACCATATATTTT. This rearrangement joins TRBV7-2 to TRBJ1-3, with D tentatively TRBD1 (5 bases). Germline V gene data show CDR1 as SGHTA and CDR2 as FQGNSA. The CDR3 is 16 amino acids. Trimming took off 1 base at V and 3 bases at J, with 13 bases between the two ends.

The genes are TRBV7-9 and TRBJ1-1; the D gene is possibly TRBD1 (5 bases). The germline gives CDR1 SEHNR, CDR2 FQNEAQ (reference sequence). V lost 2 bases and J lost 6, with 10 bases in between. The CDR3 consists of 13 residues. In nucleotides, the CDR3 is TGTGCCAGCAGCTTAAGACAGTTGGCTGAAGCTTTCTTT. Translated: CASSLRQLAEAFF. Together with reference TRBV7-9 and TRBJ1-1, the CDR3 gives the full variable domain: DTGVSQNPRHKITKRGQNVTFRCDPISEHNRLYWYRQTLGQGPEFLTYFQNEAQLEKSRLLSDRFSAERPKGSFSTLEIQRTEQGDSAMYLCASSLRQLAEAFFGQGTRLTVV.

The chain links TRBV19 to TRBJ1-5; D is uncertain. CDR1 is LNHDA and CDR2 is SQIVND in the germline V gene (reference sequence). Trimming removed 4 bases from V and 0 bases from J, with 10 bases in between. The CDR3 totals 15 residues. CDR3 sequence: CASSSRQDSNQPQHF. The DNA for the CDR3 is TGTGCCAGTAGTAGTCGTCAGGATAGCAATCAGCCCCAGCATTTT.

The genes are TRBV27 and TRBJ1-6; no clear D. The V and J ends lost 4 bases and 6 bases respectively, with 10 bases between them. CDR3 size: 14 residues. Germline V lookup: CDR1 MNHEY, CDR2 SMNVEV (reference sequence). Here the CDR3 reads CASSSPSVNSPLHF. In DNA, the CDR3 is TGTGCCAGCAGTTCCCCCAGCGTTAATTCACCCCTCCACTTT.

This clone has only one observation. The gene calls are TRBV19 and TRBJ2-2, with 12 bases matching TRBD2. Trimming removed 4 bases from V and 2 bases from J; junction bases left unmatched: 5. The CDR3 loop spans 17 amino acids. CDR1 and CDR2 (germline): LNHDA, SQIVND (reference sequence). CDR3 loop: CASSKGLAGDNTGELFF. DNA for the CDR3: TGTGCCAGTAGTAAGGGACTAGCGGGCGATAACACCGGGGAGCTGTTTTTT. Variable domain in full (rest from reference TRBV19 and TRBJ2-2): DGGITQSPKYLFRKEGQNVTLSCEQNLNHDAMYWYRQDPGQGLRLIYYSQIVNDFQKGDIAEGYSVSREKKESFPLTVTSAQKNPTAFYLCASSKGLAGDNTGELFFGEGSRLTVL.

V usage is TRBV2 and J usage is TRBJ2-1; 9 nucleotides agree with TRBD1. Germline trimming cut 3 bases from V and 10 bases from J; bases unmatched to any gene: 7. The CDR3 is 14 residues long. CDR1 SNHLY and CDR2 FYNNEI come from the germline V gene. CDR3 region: CASSDRTGVGEQFF. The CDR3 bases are TGTGCCAGCAGTGACAGGACAGGGGTTGGCGAGCAGTTCTTC.

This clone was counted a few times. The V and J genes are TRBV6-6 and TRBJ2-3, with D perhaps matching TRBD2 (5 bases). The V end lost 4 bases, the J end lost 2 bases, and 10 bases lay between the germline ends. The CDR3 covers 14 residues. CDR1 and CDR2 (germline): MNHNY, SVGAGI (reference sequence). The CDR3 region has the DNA TGTGCCAGCAGTTCCCCGGGGAACACAGATACGCAGTATTTT. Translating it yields CASSSPGNTDTQYF.

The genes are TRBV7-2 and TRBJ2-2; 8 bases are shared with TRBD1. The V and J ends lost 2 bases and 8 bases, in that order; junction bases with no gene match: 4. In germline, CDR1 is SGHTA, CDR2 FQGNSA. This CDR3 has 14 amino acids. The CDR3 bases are TGTGCCAGCAGCTTACAGGGGGCTCCGGGGGAGCTGTTTTTT. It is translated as CASSLQGAPGELFF.

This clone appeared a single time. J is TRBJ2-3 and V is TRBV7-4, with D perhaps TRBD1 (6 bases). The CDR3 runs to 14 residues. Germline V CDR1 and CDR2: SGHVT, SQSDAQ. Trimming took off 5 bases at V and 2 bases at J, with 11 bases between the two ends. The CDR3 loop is CASSLHRATDTQYF. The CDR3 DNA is TGTGCCAGCAGCCTTCACAGGGCCACAGATACGCAGTATTTT.

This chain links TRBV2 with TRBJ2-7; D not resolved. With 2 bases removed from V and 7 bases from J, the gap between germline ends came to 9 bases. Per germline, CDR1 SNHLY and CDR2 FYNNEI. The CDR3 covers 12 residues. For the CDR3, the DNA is TGTGCCAGCAGTGAAATCACTCGGGAGCAGTACTTC. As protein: CASSEITREQYF.

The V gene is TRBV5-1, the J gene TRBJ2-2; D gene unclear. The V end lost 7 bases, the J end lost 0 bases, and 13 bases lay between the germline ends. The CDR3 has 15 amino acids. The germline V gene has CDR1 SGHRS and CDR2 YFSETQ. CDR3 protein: CASARASTNTGELFF. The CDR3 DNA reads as TGCGCCAGCGCCCGGGCCAGTACGAACACCGGGGAGCTGTTTTTT. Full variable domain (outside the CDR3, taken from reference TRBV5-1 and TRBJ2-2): KAGVTQTPRYLIKTRGQQVTLSCSPISGHRSVSWYQQTPGQGLQFLFEYFSETQRNKGNFPGRFSGRQFSNSRSEMNVSTLELGDSALYLCASARASTNTGELFFGEGSRLTVL.

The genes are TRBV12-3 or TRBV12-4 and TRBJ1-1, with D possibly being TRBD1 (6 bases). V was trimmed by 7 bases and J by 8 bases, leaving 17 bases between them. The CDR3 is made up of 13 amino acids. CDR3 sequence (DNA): TGTGCCAGCAACCTCCTTTTGGGGGCCGAAGCTTTCTTT. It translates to CASNLLLGAEAFF.

CDR3 protein: CASSLNGAGATDTQYF. CDR3 coding DNA: TGTGCCAGCAGCTTAAACGGGGCGGGGGCCACAGATACGCAGTATTTT. The chain combines TRBV7-6 with TRBJ2-3, with D tentatively TRBD2 (7 bases). Trimming shortened V by 2 bases and J by 2 bases, and 14 bases separated the two germline ends. The length of the CDR3 is 16 residues. The germline V gene encodes CDR1 SGHVS and CDR2 FNYEAQ. Filled out from reference TRBV7-6 and TRBJ2-3, the complete variable domain reads GAGVSQSPRYKVTKRGQDVALRCDPISGHVSLYWYRQALGQGPEFLTYFNYEAQQDKSGLPNDRFSAERPEGSISTLTIQRTEQRDSAMYRCASSLNGAGATDTQYFGPGTRLTVL.

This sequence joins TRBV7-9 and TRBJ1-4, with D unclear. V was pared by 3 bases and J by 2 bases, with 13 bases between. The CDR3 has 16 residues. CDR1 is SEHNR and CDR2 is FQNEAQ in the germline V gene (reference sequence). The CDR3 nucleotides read TGTGCCAGCAGCTTCATCTCCCTCGGGACTAATGAAAAACTGTTTTTT. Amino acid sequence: CASSFISLGTNEKLFF.

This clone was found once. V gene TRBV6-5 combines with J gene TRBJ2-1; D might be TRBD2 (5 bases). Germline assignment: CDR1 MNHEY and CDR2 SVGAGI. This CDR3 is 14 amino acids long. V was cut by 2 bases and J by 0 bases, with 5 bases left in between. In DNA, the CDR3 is TGTGCCAGCAGTTACGGGAGCTCCTACAATGAGCAGTTCTTC. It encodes CASSYGSSYNEQFF.

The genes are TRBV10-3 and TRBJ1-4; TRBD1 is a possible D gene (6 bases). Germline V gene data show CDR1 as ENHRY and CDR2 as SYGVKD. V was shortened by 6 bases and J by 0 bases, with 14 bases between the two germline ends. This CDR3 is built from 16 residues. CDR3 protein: CAIRGNTGTTNEKLFF. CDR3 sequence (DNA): TGTGCCATCAGAGGTAACACAGGGACAACTAATGAAAAACTGTTTTTT.

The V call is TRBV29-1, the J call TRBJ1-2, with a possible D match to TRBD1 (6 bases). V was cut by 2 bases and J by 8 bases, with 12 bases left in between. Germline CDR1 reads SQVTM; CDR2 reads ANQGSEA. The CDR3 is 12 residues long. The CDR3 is CSVEMFGGGYTF. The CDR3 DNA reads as TGCAGCGTTGAAATGTTCGGGGGCGGCTACACCTTC.

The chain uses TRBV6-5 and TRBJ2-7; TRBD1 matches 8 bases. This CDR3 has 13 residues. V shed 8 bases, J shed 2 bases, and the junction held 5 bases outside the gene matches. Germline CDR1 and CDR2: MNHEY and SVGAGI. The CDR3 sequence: CASYRTGPYEQYF. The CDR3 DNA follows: TGTGCCAGCTACCGGACAGGGCCCTACGAGCAGTACTTC.

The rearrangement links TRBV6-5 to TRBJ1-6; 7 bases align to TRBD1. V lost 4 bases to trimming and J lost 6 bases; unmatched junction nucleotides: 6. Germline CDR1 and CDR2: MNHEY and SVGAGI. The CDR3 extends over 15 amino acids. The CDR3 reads CASSFSGQTNSPLHF. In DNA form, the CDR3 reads TGTGCCAGCAGTTTTTCGGGACAGACTAATTCACCCCTCCACTTT.

CDR3 region: CASSLDRGLNYGYTF. CDR3 coding DNA: TGTGCCAGCAGCTTAGACAGGGGGTTGAACTATGGCTACACCTTC. The genes are TRBV3-1 (or the pseudogene TRBV3-2) and TRBJ1-2; 9 positions match TRBD1. This CDR3 has 15 amino acids. The germline gives CDR1 LGHDT, CDR2 YNNKEL (reference sequence). The trim removed 5 bases at V and 2 bases at J, leaving 6 bases unmatched.

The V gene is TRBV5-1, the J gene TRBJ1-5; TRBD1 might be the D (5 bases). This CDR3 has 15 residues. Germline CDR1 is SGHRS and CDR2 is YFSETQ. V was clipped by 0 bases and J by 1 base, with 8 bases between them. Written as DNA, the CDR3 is TGCGCCAGCAGCTTGGCGGGACTCAGCAATCAGCCCCAGCATTTT. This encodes CASSLAGLSNQPQHF.

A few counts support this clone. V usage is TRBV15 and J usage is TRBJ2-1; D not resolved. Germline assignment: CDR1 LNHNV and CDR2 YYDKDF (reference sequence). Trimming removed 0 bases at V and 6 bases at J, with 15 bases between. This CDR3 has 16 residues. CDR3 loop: CATSRDGLGVGNEQFF. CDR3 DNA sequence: TGTGCCACCAGCAGAGATGGGCTAGGCGTTGGCAATGAGCAGTTCTTC.

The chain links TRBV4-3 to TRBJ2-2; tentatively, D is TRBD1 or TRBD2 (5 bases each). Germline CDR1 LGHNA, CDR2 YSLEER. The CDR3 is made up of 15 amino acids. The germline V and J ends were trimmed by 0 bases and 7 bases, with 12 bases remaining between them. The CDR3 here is CASSQDWGTHGELFF. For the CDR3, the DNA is TGCGCCAGCAGCCAAGATTGGGGGACGCACGGGGAGCTGTTTTTT.

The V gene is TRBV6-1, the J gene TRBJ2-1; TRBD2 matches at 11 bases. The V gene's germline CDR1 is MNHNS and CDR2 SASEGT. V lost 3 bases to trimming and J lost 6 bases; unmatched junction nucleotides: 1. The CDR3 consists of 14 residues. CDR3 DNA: TGTGCCAGCAGTGAGGGACTAGCGGTCAATGAGCAGTTCTTC. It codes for CASSEGLAVNEQFF.

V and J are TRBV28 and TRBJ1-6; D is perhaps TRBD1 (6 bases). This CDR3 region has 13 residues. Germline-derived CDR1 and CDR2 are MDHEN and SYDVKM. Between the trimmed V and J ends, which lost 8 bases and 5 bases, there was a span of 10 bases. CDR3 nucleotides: TGTGCCAGCGCACAGGGAAATAATTCACCCCTCCACTTT. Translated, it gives CASAQGNNSPLHF.

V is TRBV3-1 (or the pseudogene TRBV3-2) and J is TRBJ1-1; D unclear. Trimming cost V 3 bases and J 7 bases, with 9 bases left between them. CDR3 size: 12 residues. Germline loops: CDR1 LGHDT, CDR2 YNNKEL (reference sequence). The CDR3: CASSHSRSEAFF. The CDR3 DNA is TGTGCCAGCAGCCACTCGCGGAGTGAAGCTTTCTTT.